Listed below are T cell receptor beta chains from one sample, sequenced in a study of T cells after somatic rescue of genetic block. Measured with immunoSEQ multiplex PCR; TCRdb has only the in-frame clones, and not every one. The sample lists about 67,000 clones; about 91% were seen once. The sample was peripheral blood mononuclear cells (PBMCs). The receptors here all came from a man aged 35 to 55. Each CDR3 is given without its conserved first and last residue. The D gene is left open where the match is weak. Part of the rows lack a size; the others show once, few, many or a class for expanded clones.

V gene	D gene	J gene	clone size	CDR3 protein
TRBV10-3	TRBD2	TRBJ2-7	.	AISDPGLAGANEQY
TRBV30	.	TRBJ2-5	.	AWSVRSTETQY
TRBV19	.	TRBJ1-5	.	ASSVRGFNQPQH
TRBV5-4	TRBD1	TRBJ2-3	.	ASSPPPGQGSTDTQY
TRBV19	TRBD1	TRBJ2-6	.	ASSPRWFGTGVGANVLT
TRBV11-3	.	TRBJ2-2	.	ASSILTAGELF
TRBV6-5	.	TRBJ2-2	.	ASSYSGGQTGELF
TRBV11-2	.	TRBJ2-7	.	ASNSGNYLYEQY
TRBV18	.	TRBJ1-5	few	ASSGNGNQPQH
TRBV29-1	.	TRBJ2-3	.	SVGEGDTQY
TRBV2	.	TRBJ1-5	.	ASSLDSDSNQPQH
TRBV27	TRBD2	TRBJ2-4	.	ASSLSTSGRNIQY
TRBV28	TRBD2	TRBJ2-7	.	ASSGLAGDEQY
TRBV5-5	.	TRBJ1-2	.	ASSHDANYGYT
TRBV6-5	.	TRBJ2-7	.	ASSSPGLKDYEQY
TRBV9	TRBD2	TRBJ2-7	once	ASSSGLAGYEQY
TRBV29-1	.	TRBJ1-1	.	SVRTLNTEAF
TRBV7-8	.	TRBJ2-1	once	ASSLAASNEQF
TRBV11-2	TRBD1	TRBJ1-1	.	ASSLGTGSGNTEAF
TRBV18	.	TRBJ2-1	.	ASSPRGGGYNEQF
TRBV18	.	TRBJ1-3	.	ASSPPSYDSGNTIY
TRBV2	TRBD2	TRBJ2-5	.	ASSGGLAGRFSAGIETQY
TRBV4-3	TRBD1	TRBJ2-3	.	ASSQGTGGIDTQY
TRBV10-3	TRBD2	TRBJ2-1	.	AISGPVREDYNEQF
TRBV11-2	.	TRBJ2-5	.	ASKDFQETQY
TRBV7-2	.	TRBJ1-2	.	ASSLARTRRYGYT
TRBV7-9	.	TRBJ2-1	.	ASRILVGGPGEQF
TRBV5-4	TRBD1	TRBJ1-6	.	ASSRETGGLSPLH
TRBV5-5	.	TRBJ2-3	.	ASSLGPGADTQY